The 3 T cell receptor beta chains in this list originate from one sample, sequenced in a study of breast tumors, draining lymph nodes, adjacent tissues. From the multiplex PCR reads, TCRdb called clonotypes with MiXCR, one entry per CDR3 protein. The data show approximately 200,000 distinct CDR3 sequences, roughly 31% seen once. Axillary draining lymph nodes of breast cancer patients supplied the node samples. Sequences were obtained from axillary lymph node tissue. The receptor source for this set is a female donor with breast cancer. Some clones in this sample may be carry-over from other donors' samples.

The table lists this clonotype with a few counts. One end of the junction fails to match germline, which may point to a read error. The chain combines TRBV18 with TRBJ2-5; 15 bases line up with TRBD2. CDR1 is KGHSH and CDR2 is LQKENI in the germline V gene. There are 16 residues in the CDR3. The CDR3 loop is CASSSPGLAGGETQYF. Here the CDR3 DNA reads TGTGCCAGCTCATCACCGGGACTAGCGGGAGGTGAGACCCAGTACTTC.

This clonotype was seen repeatedly, ten times or more. V usage is TRBV29-1 and J usage is TRBJ2-5; D is ambiguous. The V gene lost 0 bases and the J gene lost 2 bases, with 10 bases spanning the gap. The CDR3 spans 14 residues. Germline CDR1 and CDR2: SQVTM and ANQGSEA. The CDR3 protein is CSVEDKRRQETQYF. Written as DNA, the CDR3 is TGCAGCGTTGAAGATAAAAGACGGCAAGAGACCCAGTACTTC.

This clonotype showed up just once. This may come from a read error, since a much larger clone is one base off. V usage is TRBV2 and J usage is TRBJ2-7; 12 bases are a match to TRBD1. The CDR3 is 15 amino acids. The germline CDR1 and CDR2 sequences are SNHLY and FYNNEI. This CDR3 is CASSLAGTGGFERYF. The CDR3 bases are TGTGCCAGCAGTTTGGCCGGGACAGGGGGCTTCGAGCGGTACTTC.